The TCR beta chain under discussion was sequenced for a study of CD4 T cells in relation to SARS-CoV-2 and coronaviruses. Study as a whole: ViraFEST: roughly ten-day antigen culture of PBMCs, then TCR beta CDR3 sequencing.

A note on this clone: The antigen remains unidentified.

This table comes from immunoSEQ multiplex PCR, and its TCRdb copy is limited to in-frame clones, with some not included. This sample carries around 31,000 clones, 72% of them seen once, and the ten largest clones take roughly 12%. CD4+ T cells from unexposed donors were obtained before the COVID-19 pandemic (2011-2018). CD4+ T cells were isolated from the cells after less than 13 days of culture. The V and J ends lost 4 bases and 6 bases, in that order; junction bases with no gene match: 5. The CDR3 consists of 14 residues. Germline V gene lookup returns CDR1 LGHDT and CDR2 YNNKEL (reference sequence).

The receptor's source is a human donor in good health. The V and J genes are TRBV3-1 (or the pseudogene TRBV3-2) and TRBJ2-7; 11 nucleotides line up with TRBD1. Material: CD4+ T cells from PBMCs, cultured in vitro. The CDR3 sequence is CASSLAGTGGEQYF. DNA of the CDR3: TGTGCCAGCAGCCTCGCCGGGACAGGGGGCGAGCAGTACTTC.